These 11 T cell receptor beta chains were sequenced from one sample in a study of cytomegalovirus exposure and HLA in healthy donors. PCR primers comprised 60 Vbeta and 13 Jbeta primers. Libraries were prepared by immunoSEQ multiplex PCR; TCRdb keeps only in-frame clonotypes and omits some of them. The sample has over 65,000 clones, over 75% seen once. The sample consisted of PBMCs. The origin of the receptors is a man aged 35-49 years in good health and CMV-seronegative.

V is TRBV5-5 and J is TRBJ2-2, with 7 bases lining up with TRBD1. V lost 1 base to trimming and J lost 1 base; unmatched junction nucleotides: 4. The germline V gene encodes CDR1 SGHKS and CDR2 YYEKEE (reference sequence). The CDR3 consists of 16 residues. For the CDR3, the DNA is TGTGCCAGCAGCTTGATCGGGACAGTGAACACCGGGGAGCTGTTTTTT. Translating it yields CASSLIGTVNTGELFF.

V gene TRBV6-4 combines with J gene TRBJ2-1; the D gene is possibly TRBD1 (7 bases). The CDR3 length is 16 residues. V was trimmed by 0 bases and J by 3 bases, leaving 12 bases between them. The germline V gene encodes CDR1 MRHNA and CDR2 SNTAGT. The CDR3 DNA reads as TGTGCCAGCAGTGACTCAGGGCAGGGGGGCTACAATGAGCAGTTCTTC. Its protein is CASSDSGQGGYNEQFF.

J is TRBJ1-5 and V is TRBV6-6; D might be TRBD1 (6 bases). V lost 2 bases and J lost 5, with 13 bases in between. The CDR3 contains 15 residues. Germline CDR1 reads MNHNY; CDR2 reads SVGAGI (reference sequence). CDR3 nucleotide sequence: TGTGCCAGCAGTTACCCAACAGGGATGCATCAGCCCCAGCATTTT. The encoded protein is CASSYPTGMHQPQHF.

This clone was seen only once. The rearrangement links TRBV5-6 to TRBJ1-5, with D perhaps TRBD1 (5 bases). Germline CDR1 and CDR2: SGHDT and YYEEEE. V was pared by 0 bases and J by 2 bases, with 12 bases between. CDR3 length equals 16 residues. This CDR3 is CASSLAGGLGNQPQHF. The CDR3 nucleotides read TGTGCCAGCAGCTTGGCCGGGGGTCTTGGCAATCAGCCCCAGCATTTT.

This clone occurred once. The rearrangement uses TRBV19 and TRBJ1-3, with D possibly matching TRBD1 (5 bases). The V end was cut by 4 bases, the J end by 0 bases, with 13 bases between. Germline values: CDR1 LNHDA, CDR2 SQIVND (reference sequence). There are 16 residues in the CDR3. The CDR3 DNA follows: TGTGCCAGTAGTACCCCGGGAGGGACCTCTGGAAACACCATATATTTT. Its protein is CASSTPGGTSGNTIYF.

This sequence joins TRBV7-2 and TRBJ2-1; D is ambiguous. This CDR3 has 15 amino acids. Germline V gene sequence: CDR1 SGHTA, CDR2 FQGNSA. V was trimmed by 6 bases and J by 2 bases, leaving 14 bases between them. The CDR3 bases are TGTGCCAGCAGTCGAGCCGCGGAGCCCTACAATGAGCAGTTCTTC. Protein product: CASSRAAEPYNEQFF.

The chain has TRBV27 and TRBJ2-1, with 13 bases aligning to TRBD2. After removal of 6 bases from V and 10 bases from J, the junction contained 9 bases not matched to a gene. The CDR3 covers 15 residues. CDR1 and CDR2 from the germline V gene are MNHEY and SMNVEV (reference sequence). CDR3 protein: CASSPGLAGLREQFF. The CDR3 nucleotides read TGTGCCAGCAGCCCGGGACTAGCGGGACTGAGAGAGCAGTTCTTC.

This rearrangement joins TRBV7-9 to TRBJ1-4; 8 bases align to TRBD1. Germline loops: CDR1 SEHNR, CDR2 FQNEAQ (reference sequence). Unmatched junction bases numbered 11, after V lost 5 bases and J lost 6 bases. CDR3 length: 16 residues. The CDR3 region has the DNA TGTGCCAGCAGCCTAAACAGGGGGAGGCTTGATGAAAAACTGTTTTTT. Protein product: CASSLNRGRLDEKLFF.

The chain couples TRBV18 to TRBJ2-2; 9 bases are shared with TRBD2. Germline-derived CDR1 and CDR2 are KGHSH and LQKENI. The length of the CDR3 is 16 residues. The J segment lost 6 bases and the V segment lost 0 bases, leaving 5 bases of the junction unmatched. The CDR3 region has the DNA TGTGCCAGCTCACCACCGAGCGGGAGGACGTCCGGGGAGCTGTTTTTT. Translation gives CASSPPSGRTSGELFF.

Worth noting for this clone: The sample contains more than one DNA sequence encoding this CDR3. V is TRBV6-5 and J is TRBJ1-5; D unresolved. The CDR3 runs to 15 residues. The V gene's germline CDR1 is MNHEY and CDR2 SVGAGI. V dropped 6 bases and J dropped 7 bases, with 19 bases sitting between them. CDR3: CASSPHSGGGQPQHF. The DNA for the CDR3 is TGTGCCAGCAGCCCCCACTCAGGAGGCGGGCAGCCCCAGCATTTT.

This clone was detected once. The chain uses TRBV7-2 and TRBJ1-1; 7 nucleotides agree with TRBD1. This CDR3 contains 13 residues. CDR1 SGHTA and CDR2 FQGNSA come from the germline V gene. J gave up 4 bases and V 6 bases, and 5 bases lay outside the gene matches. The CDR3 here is CASRLDRATEAFF. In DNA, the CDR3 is TGTGCCAGCAGGCTCGACAGGGCCACTGAAGCTTTCTTT.